In its sample, the clone carrying this T cell receptor (beta chain) was seen a few times. This sample stems from a study of blood T cell repertoires in COVID-19. Trimming left V 6 bases short and J 4 bases short, with 10 bases between. The germline V gene encodes CDR1 LNHDA and CDR2 SQIVND (reference sequence). CDR3 length: 13 amino acids. As originally analysed: Using reference gene primer amplification, nucleated cell counts were estimated. Using immunoSEQ multiplex PCR, the repertoire was profiled, and TCRdb retains in-frame clones only, with some absent. The V and J calls and clone size are taken from that table; D and trimming were inferred from the DNA. The sample shows approximately 190,000 clones, 82% of them seen only once.

This clonotype was obtained from a woman in her fifties or sixties with COVID-19, enrolled during active disease. The chain links TRBV19 to TRBJ1-3, with no clear D. The specimen sequenced was peripheral blood. The CDR3 is CASRREAGNTIYF. CDR3 DNA: TGTGCCAGTAGGAGGGAAGCCGGAAACACCATATATTTT.